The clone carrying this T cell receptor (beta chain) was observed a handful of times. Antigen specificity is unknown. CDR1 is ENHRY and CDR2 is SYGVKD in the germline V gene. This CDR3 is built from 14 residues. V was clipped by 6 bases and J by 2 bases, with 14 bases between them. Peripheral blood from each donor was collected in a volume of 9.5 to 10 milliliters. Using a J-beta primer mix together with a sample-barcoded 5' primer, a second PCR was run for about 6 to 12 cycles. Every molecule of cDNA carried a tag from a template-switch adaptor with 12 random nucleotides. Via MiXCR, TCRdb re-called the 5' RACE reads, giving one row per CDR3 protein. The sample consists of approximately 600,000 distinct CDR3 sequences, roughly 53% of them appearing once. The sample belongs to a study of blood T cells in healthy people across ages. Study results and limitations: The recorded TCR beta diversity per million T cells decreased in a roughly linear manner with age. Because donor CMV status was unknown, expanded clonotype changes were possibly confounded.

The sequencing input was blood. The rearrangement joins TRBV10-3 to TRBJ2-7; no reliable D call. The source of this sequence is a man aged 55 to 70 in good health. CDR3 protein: CAISFGSATYEQYF. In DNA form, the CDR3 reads TGTGCCATCAGCTTCGGGTCCGCAACCTACGAGCAGTACTTC.